This passage covers 25 T cell receptor beta chains from one sample sequenced in a study of cytomegalovirus exposure and HLA in healthy donors. 60 Vbeta and 13 Jbeta primers were used in PCR. TCRdb's table, derived via immunoSEQ multiplex PCR, lists solely in-frame clones and lacks some. The sample includes about 100,000 clones, approximately 75% of them seen just once. Sequencing was performed on PBMCs. The receptors were gathered from a woman in her 70s in good health and CMV-seropositive.

The rearrangement joins TRBV10-1 to TRBJ2-3; possible D gene TRBD2, 6 bases. The germline V and J ends were trimmed by 6 bases and 4 bases, with 11 bases remaining between them. This CDR3 contains 13 residues. The germline CDR1 and CDR2 sequences are WNHNN and SYGVQD (reference sequence). CDR3 bases: TGCGCCAGCAGGGGCCAGCGGGCAGATACGCAGTATTTT. Translation: CASRGQRADTQYF.

The chain joins TRBV7-3 to TRBJ2-1; tentatively, D is TRBD2 (7 bases). Germline CDR1 reads SGHTA; CDR2 reads FQGTGA. CDR3 length: 18 residues. Trimming removed 4 bases from V and 7 bases from J, with 26 bases in between. DNA for the CDR3: TGTGCCAGCAGCTCGGTTGGGGGGGCGCTTCAAGTGCGAAATGAGCAGTTCTTC. Protein sequence: CASSSVGGALQVRNEQFF.

A single count supports this clone. The CDR3 here is CASSPRTVNQPQHF. DNA for the CDR3: TGTGCCAGCTCACCACGAACAGTCAATCAGCCCCAGCATTTT. The J gene is TRBJ1-5, the V gene TRBV18; D gene unclear. Germline values: CDR1 KGHSH, CDR2 LQKENI. V lost 1 base and J 3 bases, leaving 7 bases between the germline ends. CDR3 length: 14 residues.

This chain connects TRBV7-9 to TRBJ1-2; D gene uncertain. Germline V CDR1 and CDR2: SEHNR, FQNEAQ (reference sequence). Trimming left V 1 base short and J 4 bases short, with 10 bases between. This CDR3 spans 14 amino acids. The chain's CDR3 is CASSLGQEGYGYTF. The CDR3 DNA follows: TGTGCCAGCAGCTTAGGTCAGGAAGGCTATGGCTACACCTTC.

V and J are TRBV6-1 and TRBJ2-6; no clear D gene. From germline, CDR1 is MNHNS and CDR2 SASEGT. The CDR3 contains 15 residues. Trimming shortened V by 4 bases and J by 0 bases, and 7 bases separated the two germline ends. Here the CDR3 reads CASSVSFSGANVLTF. CDR3 bases: TGTGCCAGCAGTGTTAGTTTCTCTGGGGCCAACGTCCTGACTTTC.

The chain couples TRBV4-1 to TRBJ2-5, with D possibly matching TRBD1 (5 bases). With 4 bases removed from V and 5 bases from J, the gap between germline ends came to 20 bases. Germline assignment: CDR1 MGHRA and CDR2 YSYEKL. The CDR3 is 16 amino acids. The CDR3 is CASSRRQFWSRETQYF. CDR3 in DNA: TGCGCCAGCAGCCGGAGACAGTTCTGGTCCAGGGAGACCCAGTACTTC.

This rearrangement joins TRBV27 to TRBJ1-5; 8 bases are shared with TRBD1. CDR3 length: 17 residues. V was pared by 4 bases and J by 3 bases, with 11 bases of the junction left unmatched. CDR1 and CDR2 from the germline V gene are MNHEY and SMNVEV (reference sequence). In DNA form, the CDR3 reads TGTGCCAGCAGTTCTCATCTGGGGACAGGCGACAATCAGCCCCAGCATTTT. Translated, it gives CASSSHLGTGDNQPQHF.

Only a few counts were recorded for this clone. This chain links TRBV28 with TRBJ2-5; 8 nucleotides match TRBD1. J lost 7 bases, V lost 3 bases, and 28 bases had no gene match. CDR1 is MDHEN and CDR2 is SYDVKM in the germline V gene. The CDR3 is 21 amino acids. The chain's CDR3 is CASSFTPTGADFSGLSGTQYF. As DNA, the CDR3 is TGTGCCAGCAGTTTTACCCCGACAGGGGCCGATTTCAGTGGCCTCAGTGGGACCCAGTACTTC.

The genes are TRBV5-4 and TRBJ1-1; D is ambiguous. Germline V lookup: CDR1 SGHNT, CDR2 YYREEE (reference sequence). The ends were cut back, 0 bases at V and 1 base at J, with 10 bases in the middle. There are 15 residues in the CDR3. CDR3 loop: CASSLGETPNTEAFF. For the CDR3, the DNA is TGTGCCAGCAGCTTGGGGGAGACTCCGAACACTGAAGCTTTCTTT.

This sequence joins TRBV2 and TRBJ2-7; 9 bases match TRBD1. CDR1 and CDR2 (germline): SNHLY, FYNNEI. There are 14 residues in the CDR3. V trimming: 6 bases; J trimming: 6 bases; junction bases outside the gene matches: 9. This chain's CDR3 is CASRDNRGRLEQYF. CDR3 nucleotides: TGTGCCAGCAGGGATAACAGGGGGCGCCTCGAGCAGTACTTC.

The rearrangement uses TRBV5-4 and TRBJ2-1, with 13 bases lining up with TRBD2. The length of the CDR3 is 16 residues. Losses at the gene ends were 4 bases for V and 8 bases for J; bases not matched to a gene: 9. Germline V gives CDR1 SGHNT, CDR2 YYREEE (reference sequence). In DNA, the CDR3 is TGTGCCAGCAGCCCAACCCGGACTAGCGGGAGCGATGAGCAGTTCTTC. This translates into CASSPTRTSGSDEQFF.

The chain links TRBV27 to TRBJ2-1; 11 nucleotides match TRBD2. After removal of 6 bases from V and 2 bases from J, the junction contained 0 bases not matched to a gene. CDR1 and CDR2 from the germline V gene are MNHEY and SMNVEV (reference sequence). There are 14 residues in the CDR3. Here the CDR3 reads CASRGLAAYNEQFF. The CDR3 nucleotides read TGTGCCAGCAGGGGACTAGCGGCCTACAATGAGCAGTTCTTC.

The rearrangement joins TRBV19 to TRBJ1-1, with a tentative D call TRBD1 (6 bases). V shed 7 bases and J shed 1 base, with 19 bases lying between them. The CDR3 runs to 16 residues. Germline CDR1 reads LNHDA; CDR2 reads SQIVND (reference sequence). The CDR3 protein is CASKGGGFTRNTEAFF. The CDR3 coding sequence is TGTGCCAGTAAGGGGGGGGGTTTTACTCGGAACACTGAAGCTTTCTTT.

The rearrangement links TRBV10-3 to TRBJ2-2; 12 nucleotides line up with TRBD1. The V segment lost 6 bases and the J segment 6 bases; nucleotides outside the gene matches: 5. CDR1 and CDR2 (germline): ENHRY, SYGVKD. The CDR3 spans 15 residues. The CDR3 protein is CAIRGQGASAGELFF. CDR3 sequence (DNA): TGTGCCATCAGGGGACAGGGGGCAAGCGCCGGGGAGCTGTTTTTT.

This clone appeared a few times. The rearrangement links TRBV19 to TRBJ2-1, with 14 bases identical to TRBD2. Germline CDR1 is LNHDA and CDR2 is SQIVND (reference sequence). CDR3 length: 20 residues. The trim removed 4 bases at V and 4 bases at J, leaving 15 bases unmatched. The CDR3 is CASSTGRGTSGSGTYNEQFF. The CDR3 DNA follows: TGTGCCAGTAGTACCGGGCGGGGGACTAGCGGGAGTGGGACATACAATGAGCAGTTCTTC.

V usage is TRBV10-2 and J usage is TRBJ1-4, with unresolved D. Germline V CDR1 and CDR2: WSHSY, SAAADI. V shed 7 bases and J shed 4 bases, with 13 bases lying between them. The CDR3 runs 14 residues. CDR3 loop: CASKVAGGNEKLFF. The CDR3 coding sequence is TGCGCCAGCAAGGTGGCAGGAGGTAATGAAAAACTGTTTTTT.

The table lists this clone with a few counts. The chain employs TRBV5-4 and TRBJ2-1; 9 bases map to TRBD2. CDR1 SGHNT and CDR2 YYREEE come from the germline V gene (reference sequence). The CDR3 runs to 15 residues. The V and J ends lost 4 bases and 3 bases, in that order; junction bases with no gene match: 5. The CDR3 DNA reads as TGTGCCAGCAGCCGCGGGGGGGAGAACTACAATGAGCAGTTCTTC. Amino acids: CASSRGGENYNEQFF.

J is TRBJ1-5 and V is TRBV2; a weak D match, TRBD1 (6 bases). The CDR3 loop spans 13 amino acids. CDR1 and CDR2 (germline): SNHLY, FYNNEI. Trimming took off 10 bases at V and 6 bases at J, with 16 bases between the two ends. The CDR3 here is CATREGVVQPQHF. The CDR3 DNA follows: TGTGCCACTAGGGAGGGGGTTGTTCAGCCCCAGCATTTT.

This clone appeared once. This rearrangement joins TRBV18 to TRBJ2-7; D is uncertain. Germline V gene data show CDR1 as KGHSH and CDR2 as LQKENI. Trimming pared 1 base from V and 6 bases from J, leaving 10 bases between. There are 13 residues in the CDR3. This chain's CDR3 is CASSPQPTGEQYF. Written as DNA, the CDR3 is TGTGCCAGCTCACCACAGCCCACTGGCGAGCAGTACTTC.

A few counts support this clone. The CDR3 coding sequence is TGCGCCAGCAGCTTGGTATCGGGTGGACAAGAGACCCAGTACTTC. Translation: CASSLVSGGQETQYF. The chain carries TRBV5-1 and TRBJ2-5, with D hard to call. The CDR3 length is 15 residues. Per germline, CDR1 SGHRS and CDR2 YFSETQ. V was shortened by 0 bases and J by 2 bases, with 11 bases between the two germline ends.

The J gene is TRBJ1-5, the V gene TRBV7-2; D remains ambiguous. From germline, CDR1 is SGHTA and CDR2 FQGNSA. V lost 4 bases and J 0 bases, leaving 22 bases between the germline ends. This CDR3 is 19 amino acids long. CDR3: CASSSDLREGLGSNQPQHF. The DNA for the CDR3 is TGTGCCAGCAGCTCAGACTTACGGGAAGGGTTAGGTAGCAATCAGCCCCAGCATTTT.

The chain carries TRBV29-1 and TRBJ1-1; the D gene is possibly TRBD1 (5 bases). CDR3 length: 14 amino acids. In germline, CDR1 is SQVTM, CDR2 ANQGSEA. V gave up 1 base and J gave up 2 bases, with 11 bases separating them. The CDR3: CSVEGSQGNTEAFF. Here the CDR3 DNA reads TGCAGCGTTGAAGGGTCGCAGGGTAACACTGAAGCTTTCTTT.

V is TRBV10-1 and J is TRBJ1-1; D uncertain. Trimming cost V 3 bases and J 0 bases, with 5 bases left between them. The CDR3 is 13 amino acids. Germline V lookup: CDR1 WNHNN, CDR2 SYGVQD (reference sequence). The chain's CDR3 is CASSDQVNTEAFF. The CDR3, as DNA: TGCGCCAGCAGTGATCAGGTGAACACTGAAGCTTTCTTT.

This clone appeared a few times. The rearrangement uses TRBV5-4 and TRBJ2-3, with D possibly TRBD1 on 6 matching bases. CDR1 and CDR2 from the germline V gene are SGHNT and YYREEE (reference sequence). Between the trimmed V and J ends, which lost 6 bases and 1 base, there was a span of 18 bases. This CDR3 has 16 residues. CDR3 sequence reads: CASTSEWGPGTDTQYF. CDR3 coding DNA: TGTGCCAGCACCTCGGAGTGGGGGCCAGGCACAGATACGCAGTATTTT.

The genes are TRBV28 and TRBJ2-3, with TRBD1 matching over 8 bases. Germline CDR1 is MDHEN and CDR2 is SYDVKM. V dropped 4 bases and J dropped 4; count of bases not matched to a gene: 4. This CDR3 is built from 14 residues. CDR3 in DNA: TGTGCCAGCAGTTACCGGACAGGGTCAGATACGCAGTATTTT. Its translation is CASSYRTGSDTQYF.